This TCR beta chain is drawn from a study of T-cell memory formation after mild COVID-19. Broader study findings: CD4+ contracting clones were mainly CM and EM; CD8+ ones, EMRA.

The CDR3 covers 16 residues. Germline-derived CDR1 and CDR2 are SEHNR and FQNEAQ (reference sequence). V dropped 2 bases and J dropped 1; count of bases not matched to a gene: 3. TCRdb passed the 5' RACE reads through MiXCR, listing each CDR3 protein once. The sample lists around 300,000 distinct CDR3 sequences, roughly an eighth seen once, with 22% in the top ten. This clonotype appeared many times. Its antigen remains unidentified. The TCR sequence derives from a man younger than 35 who had mild COVID-19 (a few samples of this study predate the infection). Cell type and time point are not known. The rearrangement uses TRBV7-9 and TRBJ2-1; 9 bases agree with TRBD2. The sample taken for sequencing was PBMCs or a T cell subset sorted from them (not recorded which). The CDR3 region is CASSLSLAGSYNEQFF. In DNA, the CDR3 is TGTGCCAGCAGCTTATCGCTAGCGGGGTCCTACAATGAGCAGTTCTTC.